These T cell receptor beta chains were read from a single sample in a study of blood T cell repertoires in COVID-19. Repertoires were generated with immunoSEQ multiplex PCR, while TCRdb's copy carries only in-frame clones and drops some. The repertoire holds 240,000 or so clones, with more than 70% as singletons. Sequenced: peripheral blood. The receptors here all came from a middle-aged woman who had recovered from COVID-19. The CDR3 runs from the conserved cysteine through the conserved F or W. Each record gives: clone size, V gene, D gene, J gene, CDR3 DNA, CDR3 protein. D genes are given only for firm matches. Expanded clones are given a class, and other clones once, few, many or no size at all.

abundance: NA
v_gene: TRBV19
d_gene: TRBD1
j_gene: TRBJ1-3
CDR3nt: TGTGCCAGTAGACCGGACAGGCTGGCCGGAAACACCATATATTTT
CDR3aa: CASRPDRLAGNTIYF

abundance: NA
v_gene: TRBV10-2
d_gene: NA
j_gene: TRBJ1-6
CDR3nt: TGCGCCAGCACCGTCCAGGGGTGGAATTCACCCCTCCACTTT
CDR3aa: CASTVQGWNSPLHF

abundance: NA
v_gene: TRBV19
d_gene: NA
j_gene: TRBJ1-2
CDR3nt: TGTGCCAGTAGTATAAGTGGGGGCGCAGGGGATAACTATGGCTACACCTTC
CDR3aa: CASSISGGAGDNYGYTF

abundance: once
v_gene: TRBV30
d_gene: NA
j_gene: TRBJ2-5
CDR3nt: TGTGCCTGGGATATAACACCCCTCCAAGAGACCCAGTACTTC
CDR3aa: CAWDITPLQETQYF

abundance: NA
v_gene: TRBV29-1
d_gene: TRBD1
j_gene: TRBJ1-1
CDR3nt: TGCAGCGTTGAGCCGGTGAGGGGGCCGCAGGGGGGCACTGAAGCTTTCTTT
CDR3aa: CSVEPVRGPQGGTEAFF

abundance: NA
v_gene: TRBV13
d_gene: NA
j_gene: TRBJ2-1
CDR3nt: TGTGCCAGCAGCTTAGTTGGGCTAGCTTTCAATGAGCAGTTCTTC
CDR3aa: CASSLVGLAFNEQFF

abundance: few
v_gene: TRBV11-2
d_gene: NA
j_gene: TRBJ2-1
CDR3nt: TGTGCCAGCAGCTTTTGGTGGCAGTCAGGAAACAATGAGCAGTTCTTC
CDR3aa: CASSFWWQSGNNEQFF

abundance: NA
v_gene: TRBV21-1
d_gene: NA
j_gene: TRBJ1-2
CDR3nt: TGTGCCAGCACCCACCCGCACAGGGATGTATGCGGCTACACCTTC
CDR3aa: CASTHPHRDVCGYTF

abundance: NA
v_gene: TRBV5-1
d_gene: NA
j_gene: TRBJ2-2
CDR3nt: TGCGCCAGCCACCGGGACTCCAACACCGGGGAGCTGTTTTTT
CDR3aa: CASHRDSNTGELFF

abundance: NA
v_gene: TRBV6-6
d_gene: TRBD2
j_gene: TRBJ2-7
CDR3nt: TGTGCCAGCAGTGGGCGGGGGGTCTACGAGCAGTACTTC
CDR3aa: CASSGRGVYEQYF

abundance: NA
v_gene: TRBV27
d_gene: TRBD1
j_gene: TRBJ2-3
CDR3nt: TGTGCCAGCAGTTTCAGGGGGCGCGCAGATACGCAGTATTTT
CDR3aa: CASSFRGRADTQYF

abundance: NA
v_gene: TRBV6-6
d_gene: NA
j_gene: TRBJ1-5
CDR3nt: TGTGCCAGCAGCCTTGAGGCCAATCAGCCCCAGCATTTT
CDR3aa: CASSLEANQPQHF

abundance: NA
v_gene: TRBV4-1
d_gene: NA
j_gene: TRBJ2-2
CDR3nt: TGCGCCAGCAGCCGCCTAGCCCCACCTTGGGAAGGCGGGGAGCTGTTTTTT
CDR3aa: CASSRLAPPWEGGELFF

abundance: NA
v_gene: TRBV6-5
d_gene: TRBD2
j_gene: TRBJ2-5
CDR3nt: TGTGCCAGCAGTTACTGGGAGGGCAAGGAGTACTTC
CDR3aa: CASSYWEGKEYF

abundance: NA
v_gene: TRBV7-2
d_gene: TRBD2
j_gene: TRBJ2-5
CDR3nt: TGTGCCAGCAGCTTAGGGGCTAGCGGGGGGCAAGAGACCCAGTACTTC
CDR3aa: CASSLGASGGQETQYF

abundance: NA
v_gene: TRBV15
d_gene: TRBD2
j_gene: TRBJ2-3
CDR3nt: TGTGCCACCGGGCAGGCGGGAGGCCGGACAGATACGCAGTATTTT
CDR3aa: CATGQAGGRTDTQYF

abundance: NA
v_gene: TRBV23-1
d_gene: TRBD1
j_gene: TRBJ1-1
CDR3nt: TGCGCCAGCAGTCAATCGGGGGCCAGGGGGCCCGTTGCAGCGAGCACTGAAGCTTTCTTT
CDR3aa: CASSQSGARGPVAASTEAFF

abundance: NA
v_gene: TRBV30
d_gene: TRBD1
j_gene: TRBJ1-2
CDR3nt: TGTGCCTGGAGTAGGGGACAGGGGGCTTATGGCTACACCTTC
CDR3aa: CAWSRGQGAYGYTF

abundance: once
v_gene: TRBV7-9
d_gene: TRBD2
j_gene: TRBJ2-1
CDR3nt: TGTGCCAGCACCCCCGGGGGGGCGGGAGGAAACAATGAGCAGTTCTTC
CDR3aa: CASTPGGAGGNNEQFF

abundance: NA
v_gene: TRBV2
d_gene: NA
j_gene: TRBJ2-7
CDR3nt: TGTGCCAGCAGTGAACTTTCGGGTCAGGGGGGTTTGGTCTTC
CDR3aa: CASSELSGQGGLVF

abundance: NA
v_gene: TRBV6-2/TRBV6-3
d_gene: NA
j_gene: TRBJ2-4
CDR3nt: TGTGCCAGCAGTTACCGAGTCGGGAGCGTCCAAAACATTCAGTACTTC
CDR3aa: CASSYRVGSVQNIQYF

abundance: NA
v_gene: TRBV6-2/TRBV6-3
d_gene: NA
j_gene: TRBJ2-5
CDR3nt: TGTGCCAGCAGCCCCACCGGGGAGACCCAGTACTTC
CDR3aa: CASSPTGETQYF